This T cell receptor (beta chain) was recorded in a study of control samples from healthy donors and cancer patients. Germline V gives CDR1 SGHTA, CDR2 FQGTGA. The CDR3 spans 16 residues. Germline trimming cut 5 bases from V and 2 bases from J; bases unmatched to any gene: 5. Sequencing used immunoSEQ multiplex PCR; TCRdb keeps in-frame clones, though not all of them. The table lists approximately 97,000 clones, roughly 92% of them singletons. In this sample, this clone turned up once. The material sequenced was blood. The rearrangement links TRBV7-3 to TRBJ1-6; 8 nucleotides align to TRBD1. The sequence was collected from a human donor in good health. The donor label of this sample is uncertain. The CDR3 nucleotides are TGTGCCAGCAGCCTGACAGGGGACCCCTATAATTCACCCCTCCACTTT. Protein sequence: CASSLTGDPYNSPLHF.